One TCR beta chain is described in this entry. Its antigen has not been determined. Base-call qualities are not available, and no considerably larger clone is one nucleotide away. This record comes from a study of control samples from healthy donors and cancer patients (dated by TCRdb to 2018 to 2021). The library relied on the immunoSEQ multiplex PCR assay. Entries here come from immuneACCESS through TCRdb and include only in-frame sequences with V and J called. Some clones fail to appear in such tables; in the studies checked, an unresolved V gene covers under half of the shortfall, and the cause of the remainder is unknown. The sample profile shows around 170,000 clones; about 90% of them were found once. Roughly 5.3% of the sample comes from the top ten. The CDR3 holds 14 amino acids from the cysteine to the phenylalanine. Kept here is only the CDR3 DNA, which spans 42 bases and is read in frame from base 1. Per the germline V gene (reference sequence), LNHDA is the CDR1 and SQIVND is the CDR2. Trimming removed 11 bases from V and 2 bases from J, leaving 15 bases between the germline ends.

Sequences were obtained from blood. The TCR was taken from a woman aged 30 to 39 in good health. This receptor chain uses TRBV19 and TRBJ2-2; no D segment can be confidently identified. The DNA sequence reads TGTGCCGTAGGACGATCCCCTAACACCGGGGAGCTGTTTTTT. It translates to CAVGRSPNTGELFF.